This passage covers 20 T cell receptor beta chains from one sample sequenced in a study of cytomegalovirus exposure and HLA in healthy donors. Primers: 60 Vbeta forward and 13 Jbeta reverse. Assay: immunoSEQ multiplex PCR; the TCRdb copy retains only in-frame clones and omits some. In the table there are roughly 180,000 clones, approximately 80% of which are singletons. Sequencing was carried out using PBMCs. The receptors originated from a man in his late teens or twenties in good health and CMV-seronegative.

This clone was picked up a small number of times. Here the CDR3 reads CASSLVTALAGGKETQYF. In nucleotides, the CDR3 is TGTGCCAGCAGCTTAGTGACCGCACTAGCGGGGGGAAAAGAGACCCAGTACTTC. The rearrangement links TRBV7-8 to TRBJ2-5, with 12 bases lining up with TRBD2. Germline CDR1 and CDR2: SGHVS and FQNEAQ. Trimming cost V 1 base and J 3 bases; bases outside gene matches: 9. This CDR3 has 18 amino acids.

The J gene is TRBJ1-1, the V gene TRBV9, with D hard to call. Trimming removed 3 bases at V and 4 bases at J, with 13 bases between. CDR1 SGDLS and CDR2 YYNGEE come from the germline V gene. CDR3 length equals 14 residues. In DNA, the CDR3 is TGTGCCAGCAGCGAAGGGAATCGGGGCACTGAAGCTTTCTTT. Residues: CASSEGNRGTEAFF.

V gene TRBV11-2 combines with J gene TRBJ1-5, with TRBD1 identical over 7 bases. The ends lost 5 bases at V and 1 base at J; junction bases unmatched: 8. The length of the CDR3 is 16 residues. The V gene's germline CDR1 is SGHAT and CDR2 FQNNGV. CDR3 DNA sequence: TGTGCCAGCAGCCCCGGATCAGGGGGAAGCAATCAGCCCCAGCATTTT. This sequence encodes CASSPGSGGSNQPQHF. The variable domain in full, with the rest retrieved from reference TRBV11-2 and TRBJ1-5, is EAGVAQSPRYKIIEKRQSVAFWCNPISGHATLYWYQQILGQGPKLLIQFQNNGVVDDSQLPKDRFSAERLKGVDSTLKIQPAKLEDSAVYLCASSPGSGGSNQPQHFGDGTRLSIL.

With respect to this clone: One junction end disagrees with the germline gene, perhaps due to a read error. The chain has TRBV5-8 and TRBJ1-3; unclear D gene. In germline, CDR1 is SGHTS, CDR2 YDEGEE. The CDR3 spans 14 residues. CDR3 in amino acids: CASSSPAGVNTVYF. Written as DNA, the CDR3 is TGTGCCAGCAGCTCCCCGGCCGGGGTGAACACCGTATATTTT.

This clone has a handful of counts. The rearrangement links TRBV15 to TRBJ1-1; D not resolved. The germline gives CDR1 LNHNV, CDR2 YYDKDF (reference sequence). Trimming took off 0 bases at V and 7 bases at J, with 3 bases between the two ends. The CDR3 runs to 11 residues. The CDR3 nucleotides read TGTGCCACCAGCAGAGAGTATGAAGCTTTCTTT. Amino acid sequence: CATSREYEAFF.

The V call is TRBV5-6, the J call TRBJ1-2; D is ambiguous. V was cut by 0 bases and J by 7 bases, with 7 bases left in between. This CDR3 has 12 amino acids. Germline CDR1 and CDR2: SGHDT and YYEEEE. The chain's CDR3 is CASSLVGSGYTF. The DNA for the CDR3 is TGTGCCAGCAGCTTGGTCGGGAGTGGCTACACCTTC.

The V call is TRBV28, the J call TRBJ2-2; TRBD2 aligns across 14 bases. The CDR3 loop spans 18 amino acids. The germline gives CDR1 MDHEN, CDR2 SYDVKM. V lost 4 bases to trimming and J lost 7 bases; unmatched junction nucleotides: 11. CDR3 nucleotide sequence: TGTGCCAGCAGTTCCTGGACTAGCGGGGGGTTTTACGGCGGGGAGCTGTTTTTT. It translates to CASSSWTSGGFYGGELFF.

The rearrangement joins TRBV5-1 to TRBJ2-1; TRBD2 matches 7 bases. Germline trimming cut 4 bases from V and 5 bases from J; bases unmatched to any gene: 9. Per germline, CDR1 SGHRS and CDR2 YFSETQ. The CDR3 runs 15 residues. The CDR3 here is CASSGASGGNNEQFF. For the CDR3, the DNA is TGCGCCAGCAGCGGAGCTAGCGGAGGAAACAATGAGCAGTTCTTC.

The chain carries TRBV15 and TRBJ2-5, with TRBD2 identical over 8 bases. The junction had 5 bases not matched to a gene; V was cut back by 1 base and J by 4 bases. Germline V gives CDR1 LNHNV, CDR2 YYDKDF (reference sequence). The CDR3 has 15 residues. CDR3 nucleotide sequence: TGTGCCACCAGCAGAGGGTTAGCGGGATCAGAGACCCAGTACTTC. Translating gives CATSRGLAGSETQYF.

The genes are TRBV9 and TRBJ1-2, with 8 bases matching TRBD1. The germline gives CDR1 SGDLS, CDR2 YYNGEE. After removal of 0 bases from V and 7 bases from J, the junction contained 8 bases not matched to a gene. The CDR3 length is 15 residues. The CDR3 loop is CASSVGAGGILGYTF. In nucleotides, the CDR3 is TGTGCCAGCAGCGTAGGGGCAGGGGGCATACTTGGCTACACCTTC.

This clone was counted once. V usage is TRBV28 and J usage is TRBJ2-2; TRBD1 agrees at 7 bases. The CDR3 has 14 residues. With V trimmed by 6 bases and J by 4 bases, 5 bases remained unmatched. Germline values: CDR1 MDHEN, CDR2 SYDVKM. The CDR3 coding sequence is TGTGCCAGCAGGTCCGGGACAGCCACCGGGGAGCTGTTTTTT. This encodes CASRSGTATGELFF.

On this clone itself: One end of the junction is discordant with germline, which a read error may explain. V gene TRBV7-7 combines with J gene TRBJ2-3; no definite D call. This CDR3 region has 13 residues. CDR1 is SSHAT and CDR2 is FNYEAQ in the germline V gene (reference sequence). CDR3 DNA: TGTGCTAGCAGTAGTTTCGGCACAGATACGCAGTATTTT. Its protein is CASSSFGTDTQYF.

The genes are TRBV7-6 and TRBJ1-1; TRBD1 matches at 8 bases. Germline V CDR1 and CDR2: SGHVS, FNYEAQ. The CDR3 consists of 13 residues. With V trimmed by 5 bases and J by 4 bases, 3 bases remained unmatched. The CDR3 protein is CASSPGQGTEAFF. The CDR3 coding sequence is TGTGCCAGCAGCCCTGGACAGGGCACTGAAGCTTTCTTT.

The J gene is TRBJ2-3, the V gene TRBV7-9, with 7 bases identical to TRBD1. With 1 base clipped from V and 4 bases from J, the junction kept 8 bases outside the gene matches. The germline V gene has CDR1 SEHNR and CDR2 FQNEAQ (reference sequence). CDR3 length: 16 amino acids. Written as DNA, the CDR3 is TGTGCCAGCAGCTTAGGGCCAGGGGGTTCTTCAGATACGCAGTATTTT. Translation: CASSLGPGGSSDTQYF.

This rearrangement joins TRBV9 to TRBJ1-2; D is perhaps TRBD1 (5 bases). Deletions cut 5 bases from V and 2 bases from J, with 10 bases between. This CDR3 comprises 13 residues. CDR1 and CDR2 (germline): SGDLS, YYNGEE. As DNA, the CDR3 is TGTGCCAGCAGTGGGGGGGTGAACTATGGCTACACCTTC. It yields the protein CASSGGVNYGYTF.

The V gene is TRBV5-1, the J gene TRBJ1-1, with unresolved D. CDR1 and CDR2 (germline): SGHRS, YFSETQ. Between the trimmed V and J ends, which lost 3 bases and 6 bases, there was a span of 9 bases. The CDR3 consists of 12 residues. For the CDR3, the DNA is TGCGCCAGCAGCTCGGGGATTTCTGAAGCTTTCTTT. It yields the protein CASSSGISEAFF.

The genes are TRBV10-1 and TRBJ2-7; D is possibly TRBD2 (6 bases). The CDR3 runs to 18 residues. V dropped 5 bases and J dropped 0 bases, with 23 bases sitting between them. CDR1 is WNHNN and CDR2 is SYGVQD in the germline V gene (reference sequence). Here the CDR3 DNA reads TGCGCCAGCAGTCCCGGTAGCCCTCTCCCGGGGGTCTCCTACGAGCAGTACTTC. It is translated as CASSPGSPLPGVSYEQYF.

There are a few counts of this clone. V is TRBV12-5 and J is TRBJ2-7; possibly TRBD1 for D (5 bases). Germline V gives CDR1 LGHNT, CDR2 FRNRAP. Trimming took 4 bases from V and 6 from J, leaving 13 bases between them. CDR3 size: 13 residues. The CDR3 DNA reads as TGTGCTAGTGGTTGGGGCGGATCTGCCGAGCAGTACTTC. Protein: CASGWGGSAEQYF.

The J gene is TRBJ2-7, the V gene TRBV27; D is uncertain. Per the germline V gene, CDR1 is MNHEY and CDR2 is SMNVEV (reference sequence). V gave up 6 bases and J gave up 4 bases, with 7 bases separating them. The CDR3 covers 11 residues. The CDR3 spells CASRAGYEQYF. The CDR3 DNA sequence: TGTGCCAGCAGGGCTGGTTACGAGCAGTACTTC.

This chain uses TRBV27 with TRBJ1-5; unclear D gene. Looked up from germline, CDR1 is MNHEY and CDR2 is SMNVEV (reference sequence). The CDR3 consists of 15 residues. The V end was cut by 2 bases, the J end by 3 bases, with 11 bases between. CDR3 protein: CASSLVPGANQPQHF. CDR3 nucleotide sequence: TGTGCCAGCAGTTTAGTCCCCGGTGCCAATCAGCCCCAGCATTTT.